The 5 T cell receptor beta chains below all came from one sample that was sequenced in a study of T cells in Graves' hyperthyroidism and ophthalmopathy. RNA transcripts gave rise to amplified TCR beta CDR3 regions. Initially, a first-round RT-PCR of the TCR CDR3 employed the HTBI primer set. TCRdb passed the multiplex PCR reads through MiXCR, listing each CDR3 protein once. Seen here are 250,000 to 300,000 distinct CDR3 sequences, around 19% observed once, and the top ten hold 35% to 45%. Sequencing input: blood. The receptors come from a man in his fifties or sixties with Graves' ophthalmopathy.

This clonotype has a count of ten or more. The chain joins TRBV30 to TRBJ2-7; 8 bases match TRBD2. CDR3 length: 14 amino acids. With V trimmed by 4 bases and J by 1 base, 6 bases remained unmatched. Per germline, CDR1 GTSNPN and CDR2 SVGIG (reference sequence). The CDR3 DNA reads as TGTGCCTGGACACGGGGGGGAGGGTCCTACGAGCAGTACTTC. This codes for CAWTRGGGSYEQYF.

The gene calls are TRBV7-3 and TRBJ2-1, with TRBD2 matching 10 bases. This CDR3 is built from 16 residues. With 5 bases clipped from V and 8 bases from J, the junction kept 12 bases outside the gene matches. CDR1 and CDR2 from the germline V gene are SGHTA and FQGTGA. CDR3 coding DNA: TGTGCCAGCAGCCGAAGTATAGCGGGAGGAGGGTATGAGCAGTTCTTC. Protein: CASSRSIAGGGYEQFF.

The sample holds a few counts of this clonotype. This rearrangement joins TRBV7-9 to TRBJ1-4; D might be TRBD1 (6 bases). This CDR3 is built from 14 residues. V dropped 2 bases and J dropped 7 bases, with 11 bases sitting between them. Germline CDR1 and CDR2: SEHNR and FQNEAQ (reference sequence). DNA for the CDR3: TGTGCCAGCAGCTTAATGACAGGCAGTGAAAAACTGTTTTTT. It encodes CASSLMTGSEKLFF. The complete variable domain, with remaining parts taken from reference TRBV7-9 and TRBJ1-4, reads DTGVSQNPRHKITKRGQNVTFRCDPISEHNRLYWYRQTLGQGPEFLTYFQNEAQLEKSRLLSDRFSAERPKGSFSTLEIQRTEQGDSAMYLCASSLMTGSEKLFFGSGTQLSVL.

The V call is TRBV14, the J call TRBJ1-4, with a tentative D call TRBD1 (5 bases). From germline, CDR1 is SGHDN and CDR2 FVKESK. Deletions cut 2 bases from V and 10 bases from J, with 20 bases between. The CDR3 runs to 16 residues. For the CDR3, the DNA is TGTGCCAGCAGCCAAAGCAAACCCTTGCGGGACGGAAAACTGTTTTTT. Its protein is CASSQSKPLRDGKLFF.

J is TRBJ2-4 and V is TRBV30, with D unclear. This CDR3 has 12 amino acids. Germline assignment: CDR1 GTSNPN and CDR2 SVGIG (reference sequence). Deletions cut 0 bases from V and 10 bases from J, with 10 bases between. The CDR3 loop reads CAWSVLPQIQYF. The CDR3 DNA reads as TGTGCCTGGAGTGTCTTACCCCAAATTCAGTACTTC.